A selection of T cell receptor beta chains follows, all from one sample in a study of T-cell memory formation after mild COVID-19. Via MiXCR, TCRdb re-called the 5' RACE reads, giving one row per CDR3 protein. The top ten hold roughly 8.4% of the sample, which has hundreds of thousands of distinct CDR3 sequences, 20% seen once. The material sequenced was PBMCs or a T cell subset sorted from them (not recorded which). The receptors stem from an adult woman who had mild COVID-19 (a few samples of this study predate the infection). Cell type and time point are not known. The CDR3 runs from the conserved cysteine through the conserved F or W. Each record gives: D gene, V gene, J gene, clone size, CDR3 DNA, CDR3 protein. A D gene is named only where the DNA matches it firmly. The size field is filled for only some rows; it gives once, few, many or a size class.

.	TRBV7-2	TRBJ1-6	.	TGTGCCAGCAGCTTAGTCTCTGAGTCACCCCTCCACTTT	CASSLVSESPLHF
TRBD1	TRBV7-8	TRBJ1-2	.	TGTGCCAGCAGCCTACCAGGGGGTAATGGCTACACCTTC	CASSLPGGNGYTF
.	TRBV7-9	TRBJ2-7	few	TGTGCCAGCAGCTTCGCCAGGGAGAGCTACGAGCAGTACTTC	CASSFARESYEQYF
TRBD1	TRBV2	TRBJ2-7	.	TGTGCCAGCAGTGAAGTGTCGGGATGGGACAGCTCCTACGAGCAGTACTTC	CASSEVSGWDSSYEQYF
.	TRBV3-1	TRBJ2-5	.	TGTGCCAGCAGCCAAGATCCCCGGGAAAGAGAGACCCAGTACTTC	CASSQDPRERETQYF
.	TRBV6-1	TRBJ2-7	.	TGTGCCAGCCTCGAGGAAGGGGAAACTTTCTACGAGCAGTACTTC	CASLEEGETFYEQYF
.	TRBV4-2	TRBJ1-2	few	TGTGCCAGCAGCCAAGATCTATCGGGAAGGGGTCATGGCTACACCTTC	CASSQDLSGRGHGYTF
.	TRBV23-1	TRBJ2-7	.	TGCGCCAGCAGTCAATCATCGGGCCCCTTCTACGAGCAGTACTTC	CASSQSSGPFYEQYF
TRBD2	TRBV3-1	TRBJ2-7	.	TGTGCCAGCAGCGGGCTTCTGGTAGCGGGGAGTAACGAGCAGTACTTC	CASSGLLVAGSNEQYF
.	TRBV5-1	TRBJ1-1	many	TGCGCCAGCAGTTCTGACGGCAGGAACACTGAAGCTTTCTTT	CASSSDGRNTEAFF
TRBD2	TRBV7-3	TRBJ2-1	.	TGTGCCAGCAGCTCAGGACTAGCGGGAGGGGATGAGCAGTTCTTC	CASSSGLAGGDEQFF
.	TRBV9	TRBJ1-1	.	TGTGCCAGCAGCGTAGCGCAGGGTGGGAACACTGAAGCTTTCTTT	CASSVAQGGNTEAFF
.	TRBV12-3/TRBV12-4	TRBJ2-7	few	TGTGCCAGCAGTCCTACGGGACTCTACGAGCAGTACTTC	CASSPTGLYEQYF
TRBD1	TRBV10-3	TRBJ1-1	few	TGTGCCATCAGTCCTACGGGACAGATGAACACTGAAGCTTTCTTT	CAISPTGQMNTEAFF
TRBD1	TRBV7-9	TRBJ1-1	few	TGTGCCAGCAGGGGAAATACAGGGGCGACTGAAGCTTTCTTT	CASRGNTGATEAFF
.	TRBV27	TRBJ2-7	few	TGTGCCAGCAGTTTATCCCCCCTTGGACGGCCCTTGGACGAGCAGTACTTC	CASSLSPLGRPLDEQYF
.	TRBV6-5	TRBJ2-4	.	TGTGCCAGCAGTTATGGGACACCTCCGGCAAACATTCAGTACTTC	CASSYGTPPANIQYF
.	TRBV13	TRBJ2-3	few	TGTGCCAGCAGCTTGACTGACCGGGACCCGGGAAGTGGTACGCAGTATTTT	CASSLTDRDPGSGTQYF
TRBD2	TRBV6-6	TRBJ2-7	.	TGTGCCAGCAGCGGACTAGCGGGAGACTACGAGCAGTACTTC	CASSGLAGDYEQYF
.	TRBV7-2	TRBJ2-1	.	TGTGCCAGCAGCGCCACTTCCAACGATTACAATGAGCAGTTCTTC	CASSATSNDYNEQFF
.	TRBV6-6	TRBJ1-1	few	TGTGCCAGCAGTTACTCGCTCCTGAGGCAGACGGGTGGTGATGAAGCTTTCTTT	CASSYSLLRQTGGDEAFF
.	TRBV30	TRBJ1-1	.	TGTGCCTGGAGACCGGCGGGTTTGAACACTGAAGCTTTCTTT	CAWRPAGLNTEAFF
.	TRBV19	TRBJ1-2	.	TGTGCCAGTAGTATAGCCCCCGGGGTCCTTGGCTACACCTTC	CASSIAPGVLGYTF
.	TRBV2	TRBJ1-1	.	TGTGCCAGCAGGAGCCGGGACTACCCGAACACTGAAGCTTTCTTT	CASRSRDYPNTEAFF
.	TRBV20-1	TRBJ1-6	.	TGCAGTGCCGGGACCGTGGATAATTCACCCCTCCACTTT	CSAGTVDNSPLHF
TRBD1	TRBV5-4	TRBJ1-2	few	TGTGCCAGCAGCTCCCCAGGGGGCTCTAACTATGGCTACACCTTC	CASSSPGGSNYGYTF
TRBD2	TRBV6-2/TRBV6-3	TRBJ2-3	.	TGTGCCAGCAGTTTCGGACTAGCGGGGAGAGATACGCAGTATTTT	CASSFGLAGRDTQYF
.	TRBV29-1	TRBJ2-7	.	TGCAGCGTTGAATCCCCCGACTCCTACGAGCAGTACTTC	CSVESPDSYEQYF
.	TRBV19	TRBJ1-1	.	TGTGCCAGTAGTGCGCTGGGGACTGAAGCTTTCTTT	CASSALGTEAFF
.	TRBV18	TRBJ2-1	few	TGTGCCAGCTCTACCATTCGGGGAACCTACAATGAGCAGTTCTTC	CASSTIRGTYNEQFF
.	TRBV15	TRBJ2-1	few	TGTGCCACCCCCTGGTCGTGCTCCTACAATGAGCAGTTCTTC	CATPWSCSYNEQFF
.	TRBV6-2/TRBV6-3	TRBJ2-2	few	TGTGCCAGCATTATGTCCGGGGAGCTGTTTTTT	CASIMSGELFF
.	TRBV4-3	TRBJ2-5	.	TGCGCCAGCAGCCAAAGGGGTGGGATCCGGACGGATAAAGAGACCCAGTACTTC	CASSQRGGIRTDKETQYF